This entry features one TCR beta chain sequence. Clones were read by immunoSEQ multiplex PCR, and TCRdb kept only the in-frame ones, dropping some. The repertoire holds approximately 270,000 clones, approximately 80% seen once, with around 8.9% in the top ten. The data belong to a study of blood T cell repertoires in COVID-19. The CDR3 covers 15 residues. V shed 0 bases and J 4 bases; nucleotides not matched to a gene: 3. The germline CDR1 and CDR2 sequences are SGHVS and FQNEAQ. The TCR was taken from an elderly man with acute or convalescent COVID-19. V is TRBV7-8 and J is TRBJ2-1; 7 positions agree with TRBD1. The material sequenced was peripheral blood. Here the CDR3 reads CASSLARGLYNEQFF. Here the CDR3 DNA reads TGTGCCAGCAGCTTAGCCAGGGGGTTATACAATGAGCAGTTCTTC.